This T cell receptor beta chain stems from a study of regulatory T cells in long-lasting Graves disease. Time point in this sample: newly diagnosed GD, antithyroid drugs for less than 3 months. The authors made the TCR library using RNA they extracted from PBMCs. American Thyroid Association guidelines served as the basis for diagnosing Graves' disease. Assembly of TCR beta libraries relied on iRepertoire HTBI primers together with Arm-PCR of CDR3 regions. TCRdb reanalysed the multiplex PCR reads using MiXCR and keeps one entry per CDR3 protein. Here the sample spans about 540,000 distinct CDR3 sequences, less than 15% being singletons. This clonotype was picked up many times. There are 12 residues in the CDR3. Germline V gene data show CDR1 as SQVTM and CDR2 as ANQGSEA. V shed 8 bases and J shed 0 bases, with 11 bases lying between them. The data also belong to a second study, concerning T cells in Graves' hyperthyroidism and ophthalmopathy. That investigation notes: Hyperthyroidism in the patients, aged 18 to 65, was newly diagnosed and under 2 months in duration. Exclusion criteria comprised uncontrolled infection, other autoimmune disease, pregnancy or lactation. The TCR CDR3 first-round RT-PCR relied on the HTBI primer set.

This sequence was found in a man younger than 40 with Graves disease. The V and J genes are TRBV29-1 and TRBJ2-7; D may be TRBD1 or TRBD2 (5 bases each). The sequencing used peripheral blood mononuclear cells (PBMCs), collected at new diagnosis, from a patient treated with antithyroid drugs. The CDR3 protein is CSTWGSSYEQYF. CDR3 DNA: TGCAGCACATGGGGGAGCTCCTACGAGCAGTACTTC.